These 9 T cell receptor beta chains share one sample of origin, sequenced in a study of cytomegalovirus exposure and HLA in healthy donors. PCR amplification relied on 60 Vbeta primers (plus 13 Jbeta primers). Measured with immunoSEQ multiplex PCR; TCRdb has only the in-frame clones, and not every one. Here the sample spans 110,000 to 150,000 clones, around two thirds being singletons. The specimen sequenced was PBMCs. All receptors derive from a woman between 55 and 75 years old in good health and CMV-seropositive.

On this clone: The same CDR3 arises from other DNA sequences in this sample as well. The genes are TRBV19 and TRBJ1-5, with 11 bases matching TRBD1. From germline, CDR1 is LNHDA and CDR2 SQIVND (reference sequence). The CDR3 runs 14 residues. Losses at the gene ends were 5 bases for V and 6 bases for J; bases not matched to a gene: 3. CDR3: CASSLGQGGQPQHF. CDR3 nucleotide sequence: TGTGCCAGTAGTTTGGGACAGGGGGGTCAGCCCCAGCATTTT.

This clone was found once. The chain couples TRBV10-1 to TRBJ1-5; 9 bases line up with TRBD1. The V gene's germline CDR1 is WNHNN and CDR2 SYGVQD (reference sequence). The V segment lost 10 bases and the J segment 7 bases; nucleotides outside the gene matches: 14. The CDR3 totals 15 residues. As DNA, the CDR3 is TGCGCCAACCTCAGCATGGGACAGGGATGGCAGCCCCAGCATTTT. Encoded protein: CANLSMGQGWQPQHF.

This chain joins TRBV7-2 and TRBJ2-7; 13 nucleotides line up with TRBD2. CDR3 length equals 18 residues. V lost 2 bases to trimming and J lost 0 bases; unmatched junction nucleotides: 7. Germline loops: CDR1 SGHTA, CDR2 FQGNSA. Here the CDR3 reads CASSLRRLAGGPSYEQYF. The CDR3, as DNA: TGTGCCAGCAGCTTACGCCGACTAGCGGGGGGCCCCTCCTACGAGCAGTACTTC.

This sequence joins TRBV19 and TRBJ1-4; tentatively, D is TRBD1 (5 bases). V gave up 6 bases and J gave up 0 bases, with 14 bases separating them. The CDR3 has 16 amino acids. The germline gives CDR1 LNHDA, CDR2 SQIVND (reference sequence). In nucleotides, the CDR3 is TGTGCCAGTAGGCGCAGGGAAGCCGCAACTAATGAAAAACTGTTTTTT. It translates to CASRRREAATNEKLFF. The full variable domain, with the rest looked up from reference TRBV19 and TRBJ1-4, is DGGITQSPKYLFRKEGQNVTLSCEQNLNHDAMYWYRQDPGQGLRLIYYSQIVNDFQKGDIAEGYSVSREKKESFPLTVTSAQKNPTAFYLCASRRREAATNEKLFFGSGTQLSVL.

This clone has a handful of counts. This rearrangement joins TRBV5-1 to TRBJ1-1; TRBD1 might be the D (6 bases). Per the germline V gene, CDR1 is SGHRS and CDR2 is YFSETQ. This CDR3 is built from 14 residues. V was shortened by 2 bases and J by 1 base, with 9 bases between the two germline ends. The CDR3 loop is CASSFTGSNTEAFF. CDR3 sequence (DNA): TGCGCCAGCAGCTTCACAGGGTCGAACACTGAAGCTTTCTTT.

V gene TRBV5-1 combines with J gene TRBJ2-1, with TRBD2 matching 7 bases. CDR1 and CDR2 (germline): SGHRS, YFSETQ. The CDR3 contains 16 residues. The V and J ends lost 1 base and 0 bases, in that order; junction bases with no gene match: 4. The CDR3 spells CASSLYGGSSYNEQFF. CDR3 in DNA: TGCGCCAGCAGCTTGTATGGCGGGAGCTCCTACAATGAGCAGTTCTTC.

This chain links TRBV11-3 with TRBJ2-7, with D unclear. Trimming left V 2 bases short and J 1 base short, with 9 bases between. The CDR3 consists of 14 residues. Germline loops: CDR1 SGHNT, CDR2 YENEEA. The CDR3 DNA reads TGTGCCAGCAGCTTACAGGCCGGTTCCTACGAGCAGTACTTC. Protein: CASSLQAGSYEQYF.

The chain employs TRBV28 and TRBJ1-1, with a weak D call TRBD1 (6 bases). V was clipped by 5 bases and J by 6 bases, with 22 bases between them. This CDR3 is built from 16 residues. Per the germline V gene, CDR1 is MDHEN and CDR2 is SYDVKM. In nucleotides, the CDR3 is TGTGCCAGCAGTCGAGGGGGTTTCGTCATTTCTTCTGAAGCTTTCTTT. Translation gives CASSRGGFVISSEAFF.

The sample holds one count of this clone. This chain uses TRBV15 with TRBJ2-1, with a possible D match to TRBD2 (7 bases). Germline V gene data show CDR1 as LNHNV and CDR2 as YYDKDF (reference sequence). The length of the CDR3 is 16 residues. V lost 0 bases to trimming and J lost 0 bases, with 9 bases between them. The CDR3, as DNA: TGTGCCACCAGCAGAGATCGGGGGGCCTCCTACAATGAGCAGTTCTTC. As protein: CATSRDRGASYNEQFF.